Sequencing of this T cell receptor beta chain was carried out in a study of graft-versus-host responses after intestinal transplantation. The overall study: Induction using anti-thymocyte globulin, followed by tacrolimus and steroids for roughly 3 years, was given to all recipients.

V gave up 2 bases and J gave up 8 bases, with 19 bases separating them. CDR1 MGHRA and CDR2 YSYEKL come from the germline V gene. The CDR3 has 16 amino acids. Sorting was performed after the reaction on proliferating CFSE-low CD3+CD4+ and CD3+CD8+ responders. This clone was found a few times. Study-wide results and caveats: GvH clones surfaced in recipient marrow, some emerging earlier in ileum or blood. Peak circulating GvH clone levels were associated with early post-transplant HvG declines.

Profiled with immunoSEQ multiplex PCR; TCRdb holds only in-frame clones, not every one. The table has more than 12,000 clones, around a third seen once. The source material was alloreactive CD4+ T cells from a mixed lymphocyte reaction culture, sampled before intestinal transplant. Stated subset: CFSE-low proliferating T cells sorted from approximately 6-day pre-transplant mixed lymphocyte reaction (GvH or HvG direction). The J gene is TRBJ2-1, the V gene TRBV4-1; TRBD1 might be the D (6 bases). This receptor was taken from a human patient who received an intestinal transplant. The CDR3 DNA sequence: TGCGCCAGCAGCCAACCACAGGGAGCCTACAGTTATGAGCAGTTCTTC. Its translation: CASSQPQGAYSYEQFF.